Following are 6 T cell receptor beta chains from one sample sequenced in a study of CD8+ T cells in alopecia areata (dated by TCRdb to 2017 to 2018). Library prep was done by the immunoSEQ multiplex PCR assay. To provide template for TCR sequencing, every sample had RNA extracted and reverse transcribed into cDNA. Here the immuneACCESS table is served through TCRdb, limited to in-frame sequences with V and J called. Missing clones are a known gap in these copies; in checked studies unresolved V genes cover under half, and the rest lacks a known reason. The sample table contains about 120,000 clones; only one count was recorded for around two fifths of them. Roughly 3.3% of the sample goes to the ten largest clones. What was sequenced was CD4+ T cells sorted from blood. The receptors were gathered from a human donor with alopecia areata.

The CDR3 sequence is CASSQDQHAETQYF. The CDR3 bases are TGCGCCAGCAGCCAAGATCAGCATGCGGAGACCCAGTACTTC. The chain uses TRBV4-3 and TRBJ2-5; no firm D call. This CDR3 has 14 amino acids. The germline V gene has CDR1 LGHNA and CDR2 YSLEER. Trimming shortened V by 0 bases and J by 5 bases, and 10 bases separated the two germline ends.

The J gene is TRBJ2-2, the V gene TRBV4-2; 9 nucleotides match TRBD2. With 1 base clipped from V and 10 bases from J, the junction kept 10 bases outside the gene matches. The CDR3 consists of 16 residues. Germline V gene data show CDR1 as LGHNA and CDR2 as YNFKEQ. CDR3 sequence: CASSQGGGRASEELFF. For the CDR3, the DNA is TGTGCCAGCAGCCAAGGTGGCGGGAGGGCCTCGGAGGAGCTGTTTTTT.

The CDR3 DNA is TGCAGCGTCGCCGGGGTGGAAAACATTCAGTACTTC. Amino acids: CSVAGVENIQYF. This sequence joins TRBV29-1 and TRBJ2-4; D is perhaps TRBD2 (5 bases). V lost 6 bases and J lost 5, with 11 bases in between. Germline loops: CDR1 SQVTM, CDR2 ANQGSEA. CDR3 length: 12 residues.

This clone was observed a few times. The genes are TRBV28 and TRBJ2-7; D call uncertain. The V gene lost 6 bases and the J gene lost 0 bases, with 6 bases spanning the gap. The CDR3 totals 12 residues. Germline V gives CDR1 MDHEN, CDR2 SYDVKM. In nucleotides, the CDR3 is TGTGCCAGCAGAGCCAGCTCCTACGAGCAGTACTTC. Protein product: CASRASSYEQYF.

The rearrangement links TRBV29-1 to TRBJ1-6, with 9 bases that match TRBD1. V lost 7 bases and J lost 7; bases outside the gene matches: 5. There are 13 residues in the CDR3. Germline CDR1 reads SQVTM; CDR2 reads ANQGSEA. The CDR3 protein is CSAGTGMNSPLHF. In DNA form, the CDR3 reads TGCAGCGCCGGGACAGGGATGAATTCACCCCTCCACTTT.

This clone has just one count. The chain links TRBV5-1 to TRBJ2-7; weak D call: TRBD1 (5 bases). The CDR3 is 14 residues long. V dropped 4 bases and J dropped 4 bases, with 15 bases sitting between them. Germline V CDR1 and CDR2: SGHRS, YFSETQ. CDR3 amino acids: CASSPSYQGYEQYF. DNA of the CDR3: TGCGCCAGCAGCCCCTCCTATCAGGGATACGAGCAGTACTTC.